What follows describes a single TCR beta chain. This specimen belongs to a study of T cell changes during pregnancy in multiple sclerosis. Only in-frame clones appear in the TCRdb table, and some are missing; sequencing was by immunoSEQ multiplex PCR. The profile covers some 54,000 clones, with just over 90% appearing a single time and about 1.8% taken by the ten largest. J gave up 2 bases and V 4 bases, and 6 bases lay outside the gene matches. Germline CDR1 reads SGHTA; CDR2 reads FQGNSA. There are 18 residues in the CDR3. The sequence came from a female donor with multiple sclerosis, enrolled in a pregnancy study. The chain carries TRBV7-2 and TRBJ2-1; TRBD2 agrees at 15 bases. Here the sequenced sample was peripheral blood, taken after pregnancy. CDR3 region: CASSSPGLAGGPYNEQFF. DNA for the CDR3: TGTGCCAGCAGCTCGCCGGGACTAGCGGGAGGCCCCTACAATGAGCAGTTCTTC.